Listed below are T cell receptor beta chains from one sample, sequenced in a study of shared clonotypes between healthy human individuals. Libraries were prepared by immunoSEQ multiplex PCR; TCRdb keeps only in-frame clonotypes and omits some of them. The sample carries some 2.1 million clones, over 85% recorded once. Material for sequencing was naive CD8+ T cells sorted from blood. Receptors were obtained from a man aged 18-30 years in good health. CDR3s include the opening cysteine and the closing phenylalanine or tryptophan. The D gene is left open where the match is weak. Some rows have no size entry. The others give once, few or many, or a class for an expanded clone.

D,J,V,size,CDR3,DNA
.,TRBJ1-4,TRBV10-1,once,CASSEEGHPFNEKLFF,TGCGCCAGCAGTGAGGAAGGTCACCCCTTTAATGAAAAACTGTTTTTT
.,TRBJ2-2,TRBV29-1,.,CSVEDQNHNTGELFF,TGCAGCGTTGAAGATCAGAACCATAACACCGGGGAGCTGTTTTTT
TRBD2,TRBJ2-5,TRBV2,.,CASSEVWASGETQYF,TGTGCCAGCAGTGAAGTGTGGGCTAGCGGAGAGACCCAGTACTTC
.,TRBJ2-7,TRBV7-9,.,CASGLTVNSYEQYF,TGTGCCAGCGGATTAACGGTAAACTCCTACGAGCAGTACTTC
.,TRBJ2-7,TRBV5-6,.,CASSSSSYEQYF,TGTGCCAGCAGCTCCAGTTCCTACGAGCAGTACTTC
.,TRBJ2-2,TRBV9,.,CASSVWGGDTGELFF,TGTGCCAGCAGTGTTTGGGGCGGGGACACCGGGGAGCTGTTTTTT
TRBD1,TRBJ1-2,TRBV2,.,CASSDTLTGFGYTF,TGTGCCAGCAGTGATACGCTGACAGGGTTTGGCTACACCTTC
TRBD1,TRBJ1-2,TRBV19,few,CASEDRGGNYGYTF,TGTGCCAGTGAGGACAGGGGCGGAAACTATGGCTACACCTTC
.,TRBJ1-1,TRBV27,few,CASSLSPGGTEAFF,TGTGCCAGCAGTTTATCCCCGGGAGGCACTGAAGCTTTCTTT
.,TRBJ2-5,TRBV11-3,.,CASSFYVGQETQYF,TGTGCCAGCAGCTTTTACGTAGGCCAAGAGACCCAGTACTTC
TRBD1,TRBJ1-3,TRBV5-1,.,CASSPGQGAGNTIYF,TGCGCCAGCAGCCCGGGACAGGGGGCTGGAAACACCATATATTTT
.,TRBJ1-1,TRBV23-1,.,CASRNTEAFF,TGCGCCAGCAGAAACACTGAAGCTTTCTTT
.,TRBJ2-7,TRBV30,.,CACYYEQYF,TGTGCCTGCTATTACGAGCAGTACTTC
.,TRBJ2-1,TRBV10-3,.,CASASKRVFGNEQFF,TGTGCCAGCGCAAGTAAGCGGGTGTTCGGCAATGAGCAGTTCTTC
.,TRBJ2-1,TRBV6-4,.,CASSDGPDEQFF,TGTGCCAGCAGTGACGGGCCCGATGAGCAGTTCTTC
.,TRBJ2-7,TRBV7-9,.,CASSLGGNYEQYF,TGTGCCAGCAGCTTGGGCGGGAACTACGAGCAGTACTTC
.,TRBJ2-3,TRBV5-6,.,CASSLGYGTDTQYF,TGTGCCAGCAGCTTGGGATACGGCACAGATACGCAGTATTTT
TRBD2,TRBJ2-7,TRBV7-9,.,CASSLALTSRSEQYF,TGTGCCAGCAGCTTAGCCCTGACTAGCCGGAGCGAGCAGTACTTC
TRBD1,TRBJ1-3,TRBV7-9,.,CASSQQGVGNTIYF,TGTGCCAGCAGCCAGCAGGGGGTCGGAAACACCATATATTTT
.,TRBJ2-1,TRBV29-1,.,CSVNYGGSSYNEQFF,TGCAGCGTTAACTACGGGGGAAGCTCCTACAATGAGCAGTTCTTC
.,TRBJ2-1,TRBV11-2,.,CASSDRVDFLGKNNEQFF,TGTGCCAGCAGCGATAGGGTGGACTTCCTGGGGAAGAACAATGAGCAGTTCTTC
.,TRBJ2-7,TRBV6-5,.,CASSYGSSPSYEQYF,TGTGCCAGCAGTTACGGGAGTTCCCCATCCTACGAGCAGTACTTC
TRBD2,TRBJ2-3,TRBV2,once,CASSELAGGPDTQYF,TGTGCCAGCAGTGAACTAGCGGGAGGCCCAGATACGCAGTATTTT
.,TRBJ2-7,TRBV5-1,.,CASSHFPGPNYEQYF,TGCGCCAGCAGCCACTTCCCGGGACCGAACTACGAGCAGTACTTC
.,TRBJ1-2,TRBV4-1,.,CASSQEIHLNYGYTF,TGCGCCAGCAGCCAAGAGATCCACCTGAACTATGGCTACACCTTC
.,TRBJ2-3,TRBV5-1,.,CASSGSGTDTQYF,TGCGCCAGCAGTGGTAGCGGCACAGATACGCAGTATTTT
.,TRBJ1-6,TRBV30,.,CAWSVDTYNSPLHF,TGTGCCTGGAGTGTGGACACATATAATTCACCCCTCCACTTT
.,TRBJ2-7,TRBV5-1,.,CASSLDGAQYEQYF,TGCGCCAGCAGCTTGGACGGAGCCCAATACGAGCAGTACTTC
.,TRBJ2-3,TRBV29-1,.,CSVRGGHPVDTQYF,TGCAGCGTCAGGGGCGGGCACCCTGTAGATACGCAGTATTTT
.,TRBJ1-1,TRBV10-3,.,CAISEWAGRSTEAFF,TGTGCCATCAGTGAGTGGGCAGGGCGAAGCACTGAAGCTTTCTTT
TRBD2,TRBJ2-5,TRBV2,once,CASSGGLAGNQETQYF,TGTGCCAGCAGTGGGGGACTAGCGGGGAACCAAGAGACCCAGTACTTC
.,TRBJ1-3,TRBV15,.,CATTYDSYSGNTIYF,TGTGCCACAACTTACGACAGCTACTCTGGAAACACCATATATTTT
.,TRBJ2-7,TRBV6-5,once,CASSYERVGYEQYF,TGTGCCAGCAGTTACGAGCGGGTTGGCTACGAGCAGTACTTC
.,TRBJ2-5,TRBV28,.,CASSLPTFGRDREETQYF,TGTGCCAGCAGTTTGCCCACTTTCGGTAGGGATCGCGAAGAGACCCAGTACTTC
.,TRBJ1-4,TRBV2,.,CASSVRERAYEKLFF,TGTGCCAGCAGTGTGCGCGAAAGAGCTTATGAAAAACTGTTTTTT
TRBD2,TRBJ2-7,TRBV5-6,once,CASSFAPSTSGAYEQYF,TGTGCCAGCAGCTTTGCCCCCTCAACTAGCGGGGCCTACGAGCAGTACTTC
TRBD1,TRBJ1-5,TRBV27,once,CASSLLGQNQPQHF,TGTGCCAGCAGTTTATTGGGACAGAATCAGCCCCAGCATTTT
.,TRBJ1-4,TRBV28,.,CASSLGVLPRGEKLFF,TGTGCCAGCAGTTTAGGGGTACTCCCAAGGGGTGAAAAACTGTTTTTT
.,TRBJ1-1,TRBV29-1,many,CSVLPGTTEAFF,TGCAGCGTTTTGCCAGGGACCACTGAAGCTTTCTTT
.,TRBJ2-7,TRBV11-3,.,CASSIDLSEQYF,TGTGCCAGCAGCATAGACTTGTCCGAGCAGTACTTC